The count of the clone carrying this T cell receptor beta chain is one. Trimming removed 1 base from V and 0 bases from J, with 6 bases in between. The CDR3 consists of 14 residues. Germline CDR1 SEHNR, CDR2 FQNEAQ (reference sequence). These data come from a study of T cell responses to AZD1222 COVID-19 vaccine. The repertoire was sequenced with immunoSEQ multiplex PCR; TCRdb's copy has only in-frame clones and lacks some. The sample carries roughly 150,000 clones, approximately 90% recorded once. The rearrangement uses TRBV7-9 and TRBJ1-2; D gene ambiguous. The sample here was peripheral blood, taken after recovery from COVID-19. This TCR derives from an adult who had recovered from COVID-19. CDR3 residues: CASSLVAANYGYTF. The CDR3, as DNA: TGTGCCAGCAGCTTAGTTGCGGCTAACTATGGCTACACCTTC.